This TCR beta chain was identified in a study of T cells in Graves' hyperthyroidism and ophthalmopathy. Overall study results and limits: Blood also contained most expanded thyroid clonotypes above 0.001.

There were TCR beta CDR3 regions amplified from RNA transcripts. The HTBI primer set drove a first-round RT-PCR of the TCR CDR3. TCRdb passed the multiplex PCR reads through MiXCR, listing each CDR3 protein once. In the table there are roughly 700,000 distinct CDR3 sequences, around 16% of which are singletons. CDR3 length: 15 amino acids. The J segment lost 2 bases and the V segment lost 4 bases, leaving 5 bases of the junction unmatched. The germline V gene has CDR1 KGHDR and CDR2 SFDVKD. Comment on this clonotype: Antigen unknown.

From more than 9 ml of fresh peripheral blood, PBMCs were isolated. The clonotype was recovered from a man in his forties or fifties with Graves' hyperthyroidism. The rearrangement uses TRBV24-1 and TRBJ1-2; 8 positions agree with TRBD1. The specimen sequenced was blood. CDR3 region: CATSETGGENYGYTF. In DNA form, the CDR3 reads TGTGCCACCAGTGAAACAGGGGGGGAAAACTATGGCTACACCTTC.